Listed below are T cell receptor beta chains from one sample, sequenced in a study of regulatory dendritic cells for organ transplantation. Data came from immunoSEQ multiplex PCR; TCRdb stores just in-frame clones and leaves some out. Of approximately 12,000 clones in the sample, about four fifths were seen once. The antigens for these receptors are not known. Sequencing was carried out using naive CD8+ T cells from blood cultured with regulatory dendritic cells. All receptors come from a human donor in good health. Both conserved end residues are part of each CDR3. Each record gives: CDR3 length, V gene, J gene, CDR3 protein.

>14|TRBV27|TRBJ1-2
CASSLTGGYYGYTF
>12|TRBV10-3|TRBJ1-6
CAIRDTNSPLHF
>13|TRBV13|TRBJ2-7
CASSLGQLYEQYF
>16|TRBV4-1|TRBJ1-2
CASSQGPRAGENGYTF
>13|TRBV27|TRBJ1-2
CASSPQDNYGYTF
>13|TRBV5-1|TRBJ1-1
CASREGAGTEAFF
>15|TRBV7-9|TRBJ1-1
CASRRGGSGNTEAFF
>13|TRBV7-9|TRBJ2-1
CASSLGGGNQQFF
>17|TRBV11-3|TRBJ1-3
CASSLSRDRGYGNTIYF
>14|TRBV7-9|TRBJ2-5
CASSLGGLRETQYF
>14|TRBV9|TRBJ2-1
CASSEGLRGNEQFF
>15|TRBV4-1|TRBJ2-3
CASSQLAGLTDTQYF
>16|TRBV19|TRBJ2-5
CASSIKAGFVGETQYF
>13|TRBV19|TRBJ2-3
CASSTPGADTQYF
>15|TRBV6-5|TRBJ1-6
CASSYGDSYNSPLHF
>13|TRBV5-1|TRBJ2-7
CASSTGFSYEQYF
>15|TRBV7-7|TRBJ2-3
CASSLASGDTDTQYF
>16|TRBV6-4|TRBJ2-3
CASSDLSGGGTDTQYF
>14|TRBV7-2|TRBJ2-7
CASSPVRYSYEQYF
>15|TRBV14|TRBJ1-2
CASSQDLRGRDGYTF
>17|TRBV5-8|TRBJ2-1
CASSLDTAGGLYNEQFF
>16|TRBV7-9|TRBJ2-3
CASSLGIQVSTDTQYF
>14|TRBV5-1|TRBJ2-1
CASSLSGGIHEQFF
>15|TRBV7-9|TRBJ2-3
CASTSWQYSTDTQYF